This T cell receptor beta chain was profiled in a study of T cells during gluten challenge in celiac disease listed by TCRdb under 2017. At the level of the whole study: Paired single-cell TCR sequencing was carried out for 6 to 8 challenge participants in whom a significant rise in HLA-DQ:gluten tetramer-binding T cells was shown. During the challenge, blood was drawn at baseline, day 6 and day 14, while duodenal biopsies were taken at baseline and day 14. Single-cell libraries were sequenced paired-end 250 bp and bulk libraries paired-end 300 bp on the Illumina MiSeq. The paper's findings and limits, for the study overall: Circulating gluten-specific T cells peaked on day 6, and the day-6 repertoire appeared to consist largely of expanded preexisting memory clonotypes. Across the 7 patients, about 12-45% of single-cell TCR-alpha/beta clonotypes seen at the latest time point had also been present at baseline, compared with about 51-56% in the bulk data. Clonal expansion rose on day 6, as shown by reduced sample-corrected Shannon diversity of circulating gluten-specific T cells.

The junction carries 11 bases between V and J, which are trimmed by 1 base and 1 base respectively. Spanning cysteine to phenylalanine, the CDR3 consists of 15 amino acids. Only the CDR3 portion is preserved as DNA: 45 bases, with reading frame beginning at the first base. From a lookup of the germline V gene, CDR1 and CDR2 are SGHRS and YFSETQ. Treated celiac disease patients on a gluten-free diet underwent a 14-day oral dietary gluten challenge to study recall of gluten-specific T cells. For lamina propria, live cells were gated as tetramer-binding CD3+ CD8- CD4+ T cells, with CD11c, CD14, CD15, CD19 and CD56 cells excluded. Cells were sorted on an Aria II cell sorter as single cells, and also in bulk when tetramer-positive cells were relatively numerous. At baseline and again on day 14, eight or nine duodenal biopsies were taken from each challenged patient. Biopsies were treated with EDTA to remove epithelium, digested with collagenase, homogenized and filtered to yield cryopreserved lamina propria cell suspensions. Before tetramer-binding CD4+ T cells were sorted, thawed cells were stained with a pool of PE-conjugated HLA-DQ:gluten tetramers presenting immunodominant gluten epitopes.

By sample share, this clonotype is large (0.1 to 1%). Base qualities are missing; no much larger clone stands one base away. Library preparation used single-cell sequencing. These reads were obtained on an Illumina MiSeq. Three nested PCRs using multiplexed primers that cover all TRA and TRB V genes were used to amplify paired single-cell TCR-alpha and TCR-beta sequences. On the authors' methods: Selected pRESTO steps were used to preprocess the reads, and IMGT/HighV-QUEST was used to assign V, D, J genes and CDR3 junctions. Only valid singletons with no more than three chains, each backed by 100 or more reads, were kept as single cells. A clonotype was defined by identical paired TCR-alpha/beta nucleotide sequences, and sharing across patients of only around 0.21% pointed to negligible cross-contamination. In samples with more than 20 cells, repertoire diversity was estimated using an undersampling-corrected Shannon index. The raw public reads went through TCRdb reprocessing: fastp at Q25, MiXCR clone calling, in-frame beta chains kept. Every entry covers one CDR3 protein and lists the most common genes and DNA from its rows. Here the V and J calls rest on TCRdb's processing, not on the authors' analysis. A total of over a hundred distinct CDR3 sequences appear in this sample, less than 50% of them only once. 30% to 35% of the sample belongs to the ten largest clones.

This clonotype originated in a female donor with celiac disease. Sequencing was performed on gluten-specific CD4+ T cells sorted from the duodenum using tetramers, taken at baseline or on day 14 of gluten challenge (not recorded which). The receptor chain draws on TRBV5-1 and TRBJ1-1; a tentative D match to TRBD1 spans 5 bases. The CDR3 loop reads CASSLRAQGNTEAFF. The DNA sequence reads TGCGCCAGCAGCTTGCGAGCGCAGGGGAACACTGAAGCTTTCTTT.